These T cell receptor beta chains were read from a single sample in a study of early T cells in non-severe SARS-CoV-2 infection. From the 5' RACE reads, TCRdb called clonotypes with MiXCR, one entry per CDR3 protein. The sample holds 60,000 or so distinct CDR3 sequences, more than 10% seen once. Sequencing input: whole blood. The source is an adult who was a healthcare worker with PCR-confirmed SARS-CoV-2 infection or an uninfected control (not recorded which). Both conserved end residues are part of each CDR3. The D gene is left open where the match is weak. Rows give clone size only sometimes, using once, few, many, or a class for an expanded clone.

d_call j_call clone_size v_call cdr3_aa cdr3_nt
NA TRBJ2-2 NA TRBV12-3/TRBV12-4 CASSPTAGTGELFF TGTGCCAGCAGCCCGACGGCGGGCACCGGGGAGCTGTTTTTT
NA TRBJ2-1 many TRBV11-2 CASSLDLGREYNEQFF TGTGCCAGCAGCTTAGATCTTGGACGGGAGTACAATGAGCAGTTCTTC
TRBD2 TRBJ2-2 NA TRBV7-9 CASTSGLTNTGELFF TGTGCCAGCACCTCGGGACTAACGAACACCGGGGAGCTGTTTTTT
NA TRBJ2-2 few TRBV2 CASSEGLPNTGELFF TGTGCCAGCAGTGAGGGACTCCCGAACACCGGGGAGCTGTTTTTT
NA TRBJ2-7 many TRBV10-3 CAIGTNLQYF TGTGCCATCGGCACTAATTTACAGTACTTC
TRBD2 TRBJ2-1 many TRBV19 CASTLRTSGYNEQFF TGTGCCAGTACCCTCAGGACTAGCGGATACAATGAGCAGTTCTTC
NA TRBJ1-1 many TRBV12-3/TRBV12-4 CASNTQGLVEAFF TGTGCCAGCAACACCCAGGGATTGGTTGAAGCTTTCTTT
TRBD1 TRBJ2-1 few TRBV18 CASSGQHTFSYNEQFF TGTGCCAGCTCGGGACAGCACACCTTCTCCTACAATGAGCAGTTCTTC
NA TRBJ2-3 few TRBV5-5 CASSRGGGMLDTQYF TGTGCCAGCAGCCGAGGAGGGGGAATGTTAGATACGCAGTATTTT
NA TRBJ1-6 NA TRBV6-2/TRBV6-3 CASSYNQGGSPLHF TGTGCCAGCAGTTACAACCAGGGCGGGTCACCCCTCCACTTT
TRBD1 TRBJ2-5 many TRBV9 CASSQDSGQGETQYF TGTGCCAGCAGCCAAGACTCGGGACAGGGTGAGACCCAGTACTTC
NA TRBJ1-2 many TRBV3-1 CASSQRTPSGGYTF TGTGCCAGCAGCCAACGGACGCCAAGTGGAGGCTACACCTTC
NA TRBJ1-1 few TRBV12-3/TRBV12-4 CASSLSFRNTEAFF TGTGCCAGCAGTTTGTCCTTCCGGAACACTGAAGCTTTCTTT
NA TRBJ2-5 many TRBV7-6 CASSSLGDKETQYF TGTGCCAGCAGCTCTTTGGGGGATAAAGAGACCCAGTACTTC
NA TRBJ2-7 many TRBV6-2/TRBV6-3 CASSYQGEQYF TGTGCCAGCAGTTACCAAGGGGAGCAGTACTTC
NA TRBJ1-1 NA TRBV4-3 CASSQTDGLNTEAFF TGCGCCAGCAGCCAAACGGACGGACTGAACACTGAAGCTTTCTTT
TRBD2 TRBJ2-1 NA TRBV3-1 CASSQGWGGSGEQFF TGTGCCAGCAGCCAAGGCTGGGGCGGGAGCGGGGAGCAGTTCTTC
NA TRBJ1-1 many TRBV18 CASSPRQSMNTEAFF TGTGCCAGCTCACCGCGACAGTCCATGAACACTGAAGCTTTCTTT
NA TRBJ1-1 many TRBV20-1 CSAWGESNTEAFF TGCAGTGCCTGGGGAGAGTCGAACACTGAAGCTTTCTTT
TRBD2 TRBJ2-2 few TRBV12-3/TRBV12-4 CASSLIAGNTGELFF TGTGCCAGCAGTTTAATAGCGGGGAACACCGGGGAGCTGTTTTTT
TRBD1 TRBJ2-1 many TRBV27 CASSPGQGFGEQFF TGTGCCAGCAGTCCGGGACAGGGTTTTGGTGAGCAGTTCTTC
NA TRBJ2-3 many TRBV12-3/TRBV12-4 CASSLSGDTQYF TGTGCCAGCAGTTTGTCGGGGGACACGCAGTATTTT
NA TRBJ2-5 NA TRBV13 CASSSGRQETQYF TGTGCCAGCAGCTCTGGACGACAAGAGACCCAGTACTTC
NA TRBJ2-1 NA TRBV9 CASSPYYNEQFF TGTGCCAGCAGCCCGTACTACAATGAGCAGTTCTTC
NA TRBJ2-3 NA TRBV11-3 CASSFSGGKNTDTQYF TGTGCCAGCAGCTTTTCGGGGGGCAAGAACACAGATACGCAGTATTTT
TRBD2 TRBJ2-5 NA TRBV5-5 CASRRGLAGGVIGTQYF TGTGCCAGCAGGAGGGGACTAGCGGGGGGCGTTATCGGGACCCAGTACTTC
NA TRBJ2-2 NA TRBV11-2 CASSPRQVGDTGELFF TGTGCCAGCAGCCCTCGACAGGTTGGGGACACCGGGGAGCTGTTTTTT
TRBD1 TRBJ2-5 many TRBV10-3 CAISEKTGWQETQYF TGTGCCATCAGTGAGAAGACAGGGTGGCAAGAGACCCAGTACTTC
NA TRBJ2-3 NA TRBV30 CAWSPDGDTQYF TGTGCCTGGAGTCCAGACGGGGATACGCAGTATTTT
NA TRBJ2-7 many TRBV6-5 CASRLLGRDEQYF TGTGCCAGCAGGCTACTAGGGCGGGACGAGCAGTACTTC
NA TRBJ1-2 many TRBV9 CASSVAARYGYTF TGTGCCAGCAGCGTAGCGGCTCGCTATGGCTACACCTTC
NA TRBJ2-2 NA TRBV9 CASSALLGELFF TGTGCCAGCAGCGCCCTTTTGGGGGAGCTGTTTTTT
NA TRBJ1-5 many TRBV30 CAWSVGAAAYQPQHF TGTGCCTGGAGTGTAGGGGCAGCAGCTTATCAGCCCCAGCATTTT
TRBD1 TRBJ2-7 many TRBV18 CASSPDRGGYEQYF TGTGCCAGCTCACCGGACAGGGGGGGTTACGAGCAGTACTTC